The 9 T cell receptor beta chains below were found in one sample sequenced in a study of blood T cell repertoires in COVID-19. Repertoires were generated with immunoSEQ multiplex PCR, while TCRdb's copy carries only in-frame clones and drops some. The data show some 200,000 clones, roughly 75% seen once. The sequenced sample was peripheral blood. These receptors were taken from a woman between 65 and 79 years old with acute or convalescent COVID-19.

A single count supports this clone. The genes are TRBV6-5 and TRBJ1-6; D remains ambiguous. There are 14 residues in the CDR3. The V end was cut by 0 bases, the J end by 9 bases, with 9 bases between. Germline assignment: CDR1 MNHEY and CDR2 SVGAGI. The CDR3 nucleotides are TGTGCCAGCAGTTACTCATACAGATCTTCACCCCTCCACTTT. This gives the protein CASSYSYRSSPLHF.

The chain joins TRBV5-4 to TRBJ2-7; the match to TRBD1 covers 8 bases. Per germline, CDR1 SGHNT and CDR2 YYREEE (reference sequence). With 3 bases clipped from V and 2 bases from J, the junction kept 4 bases outside the gene matches. This CDR3 is built from 14 residues. CDR3 sequence (DNA): TGTGCCAGCAGCTACGGCAGGGGGCCCTACGAGCAGTACTTC. Residues: CASSYGRGPYEQYF.

CDR3: CASSVGVEYTDTQYF. CDR3 in DNA: TGTGCCAGCAGCGTAGGAGTAGAGTACACAGATACGCAGTATTTT. The chain combines TRBV9 with TRBJ2-3; D ambiguous. CDR1 and CDR2 from the germline V gene are SGDLS and YYNGEE. There are 15 residues in the CDR3. Deletions cut 0 bases from V and 2 bases from J, with 10 bases between.

The rearrangement uses TRBV2 and TRBJ1-5, with TRBD1 matching 7 bases. Germline V gene lookup returns CDR1 SNHLY and CDR2 FYNNEI. The trim removed 5 bases at V and 2 bases at J, leaving 6 bases unmatched. The CDR3 extends over 15 amino acids. The CDR3 spells CASSPDRVGNQPQHF. The CDR3, as DNA: TGTGCCAGCAGTCCCGACAGGGTAGGCAATCAGCCCCAGCATTTT.

V and J are TRBV6-6 and TRBJ1-6, with 8 bases identical to TRBD1. The V gene end was trimmed by 5 bases and the J gene end by 9 bases; junction bases not matched to a gene: 12. There are 16 residues in the CDR3. The V gene's germline CDR1 is MNHNY and CDR2 SVGAGI (reference sequence). In DNA form, the CDR3 reads TGTGCCAGCAGTCGTAAGGGACAGGAAGTACCTTCACCCCTCCACTTT. This codes for CASSRKGQEVPSPLHF.

The genes are TRBV4-1 and TRBJ2-5, with TRBD2 identical over 11 bases. The J segment lost 1 base and the V segment lost 0 bases, leaving 13 bases of the junction unmatched. The CDR3 covers 20 residues. Per the germline V gene, CDR1 is MGHRA and CDR2 is YSYEKL. The CDR3 DNA reads TGCGCCAGCAGCCAAGAAGCGGGGCGGCTAGCGGGAGGATCCCAAGAGACCCAGTACTTC. The encoded protein is CASSQEAGRLAGGSQETQYF.

The chain combines TRBV28 with TRBJ2-7, with D perhaps TRBD2 (5 bases). The CDR3 is 20 amino acids. Germline CDR1 reads MDHEN; CDR2 reads SYDVKM. Trimming cost V 8 bases and J 1 base, with 33 bases left between them. CDR3 coding DNA: TGTGCCAGCGCCCCCCCCGTCGGGAATCGTGAATATCCGGGATCCTACGAGCAGTACTTC. Amino acids: CASAPPVGNREYPGSYEQYF. Full variable domain (remainder filled in from reference TRBV28 and TRBJ2-7): DVKVTQSSRYLVKRTGEKVFLECVQDMDHENMFWYRQDPGLGLRLIYFSYDVKMKEKGDIPEGYSVSREKKERFSLILESASTNQTSMYLCASAPPVGNREYPGSYEQYFGPGTRLTVT.

The rearrangement uses TRBV18 and TRBJ1-1; the match to TRBD1 covers 7 bases. Germline V gives CDR1 KGHSH, CDR2 LQKENI. This CDR3 has 16 amino acids. V lost 5 bases, J lost 0 bases, and 9 bases stayed unmatched. Written as DNA, the CDR3 is TGTGCCAGCTCAGCCCAGGGGGGAAAGATGAACACTGAAGCTTTCTTT. This gives the protein CASSAQGGKMNTEAFF. The full variable domain, with the rest looked up from reference TRBV18 and TRBJ1-1, is NAGVMQNPRHLVRRRGQEARLRCSPMKGHSHVYWYRQLPEEGLKFMVYLQKENIIDESGMPKERFSAEFPKEGPSILRIQQVVRGDSAAYFCASSAQGGKMNTEAFFGQGTRLTVV.

This clone was counted only a few times. The CDR3 spells CASTAENTGELFF. DNA of the CDR3: TGTGCCAGCACTGCGGAGAACACCGGGGAGCTGTTTTTT. This chain uses TRBV28 with TRBJ2-2, with D uncertain. Trimming took off 7 bases at V and 1 base at J, with 7 bases between the two ends. This CDR3 spans 13 amino acids. Germline V CDR1 and CDR2: MDHEN, SYDVKM.